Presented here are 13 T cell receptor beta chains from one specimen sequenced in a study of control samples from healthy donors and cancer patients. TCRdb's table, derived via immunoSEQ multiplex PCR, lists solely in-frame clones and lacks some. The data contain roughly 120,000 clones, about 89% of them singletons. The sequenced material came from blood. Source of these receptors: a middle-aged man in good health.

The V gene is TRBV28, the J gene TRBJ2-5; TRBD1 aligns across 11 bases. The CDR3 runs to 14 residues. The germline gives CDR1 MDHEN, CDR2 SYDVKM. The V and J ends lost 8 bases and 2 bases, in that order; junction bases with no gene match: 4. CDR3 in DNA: TGTGCCAGCCGGACAGGGGGCCAACAAGAGACCCAGTACTTC. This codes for CASRTGGQQETQYF.

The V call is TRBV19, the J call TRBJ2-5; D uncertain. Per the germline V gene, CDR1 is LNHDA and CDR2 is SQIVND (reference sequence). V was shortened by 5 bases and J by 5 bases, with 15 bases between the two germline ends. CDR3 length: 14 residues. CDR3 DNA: TGTGCCAGTAGTCATAGGCCCTTTTGGGAGACCCAGTACTTC. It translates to CASSHRPFWETQYF.

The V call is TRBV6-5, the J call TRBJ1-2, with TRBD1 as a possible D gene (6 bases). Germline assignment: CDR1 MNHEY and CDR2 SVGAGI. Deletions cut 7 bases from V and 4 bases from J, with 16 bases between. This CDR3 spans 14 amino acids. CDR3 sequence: CASIPTGGLYGYTF. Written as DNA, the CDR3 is TGTGCCAGCATCCCGACAGGAGGGCTCTATGGCTACACCTTC.

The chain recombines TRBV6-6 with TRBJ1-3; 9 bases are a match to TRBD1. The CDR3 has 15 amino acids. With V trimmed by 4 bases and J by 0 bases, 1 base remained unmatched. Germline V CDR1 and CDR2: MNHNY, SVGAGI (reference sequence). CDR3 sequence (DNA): TGTGCCAGCAGTTGGACAGGGGACTCTGGAAACACCATATATTTT. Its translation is CASSWTGDSGNTIYF.

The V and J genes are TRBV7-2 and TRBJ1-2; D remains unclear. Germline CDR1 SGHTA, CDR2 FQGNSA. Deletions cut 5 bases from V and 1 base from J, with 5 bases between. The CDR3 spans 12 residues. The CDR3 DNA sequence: TGTGCCAGCAGCCAGAATAACTATGGCTACACCTTC. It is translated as CASSQNNYGYTF.

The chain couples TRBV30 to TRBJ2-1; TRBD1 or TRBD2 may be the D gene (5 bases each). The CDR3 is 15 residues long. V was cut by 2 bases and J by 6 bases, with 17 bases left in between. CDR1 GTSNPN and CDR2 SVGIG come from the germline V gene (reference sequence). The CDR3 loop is CAWSPAVGAGNEQFF. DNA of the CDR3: TGTGCCTGGAGTCCGGCCGTAGGGGCGGGCAATGAGCAGTTCTTC.

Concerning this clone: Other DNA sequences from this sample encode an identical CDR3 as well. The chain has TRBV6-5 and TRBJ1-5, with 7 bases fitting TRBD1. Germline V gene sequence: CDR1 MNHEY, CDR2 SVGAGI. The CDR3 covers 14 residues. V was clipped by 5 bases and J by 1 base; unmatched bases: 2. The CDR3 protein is CASSLDRSNQPQHF. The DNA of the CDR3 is TGTGCCAGCAGTCTGGACAGGAGCAATCAGCCCCAGCATTTT.

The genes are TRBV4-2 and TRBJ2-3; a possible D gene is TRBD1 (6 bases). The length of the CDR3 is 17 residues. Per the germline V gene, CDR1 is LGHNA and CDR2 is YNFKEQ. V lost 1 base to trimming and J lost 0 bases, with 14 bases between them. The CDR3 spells CASSQGLMGASTDTQYF. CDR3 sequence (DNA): TGTGCCAGCAGCCAAGGACTGATGGGGGCAAGCACAGATACGCAGTATTTT.

The DNA for the CDR3 is TGTGCCAGCAGCCTAAGGGAAAAACTGTTTTTT. It encodes CASSLREKLFF. The chain has TRBV2 and TRBJ1-4; no firm D call. The CDR3 is 11 amino acids. Germline V gene sequence: CDR1 SNHLY, CDR2 FYNNEI. V was cut by 6 bases and J by 8 bases, with 7 bases left in between.

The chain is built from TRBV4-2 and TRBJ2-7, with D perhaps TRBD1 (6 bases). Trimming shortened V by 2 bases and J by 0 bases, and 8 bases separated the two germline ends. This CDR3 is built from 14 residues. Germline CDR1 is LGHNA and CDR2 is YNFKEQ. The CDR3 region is CASSQQGFSYEQYF. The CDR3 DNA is TGTGCCAGCAGCCAACAGGGGTTCTCCTACGAGCAGTACTTC.

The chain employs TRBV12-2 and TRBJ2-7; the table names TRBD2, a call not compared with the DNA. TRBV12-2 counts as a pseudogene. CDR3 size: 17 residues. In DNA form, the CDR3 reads TGTGCAAGTCGCACCAATCTAGCGGGGGCCCCCTCCTACGAGCAGTACTTC. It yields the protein CASRTNLAGAPSYEQYF.

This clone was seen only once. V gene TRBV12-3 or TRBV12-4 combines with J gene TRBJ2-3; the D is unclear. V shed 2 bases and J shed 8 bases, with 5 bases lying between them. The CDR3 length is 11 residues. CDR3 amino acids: CASSLRATQYF. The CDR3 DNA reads TGTGCCAGCAGTTTACGCGCTACGCAGTATTTT.

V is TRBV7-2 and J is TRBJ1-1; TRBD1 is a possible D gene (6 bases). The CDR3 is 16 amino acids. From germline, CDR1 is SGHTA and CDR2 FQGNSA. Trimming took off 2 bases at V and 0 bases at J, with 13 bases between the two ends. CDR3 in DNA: TGTGCCAGCAGCTTAAGGGGGGGTCAGCTGAACACTGAAGCTTTCTTT. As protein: CASSLRGGQLNTEAFF.